This TCR beta chain was sequenced for a study of beta chain features in type 1 diabetes. Study conclusions and caveats: Insertion counts at VDJ junctions were lower in type 1 diabetes patients, who also showed more deletions there. A definitive answer on HLA type influencing TCRB rearrangement was not reached here.

This clone was found a few times. Antigen: not known. Sorting based on CD45RO/CCR7/CD25/CD127/CD95/CD27 separated CD4+ naive, central memory, regulatory and stem cell-like memory cells. All of the sorted populations showed purity greater than 95%. Reverse transcription of all isolated RNA meant that expressed TCRB transcripts were sequenced. Clones were sequenced by immunoSEQ multiplex PCR, and TCRdb holds only the in-frame ones, with some missing. Among 300,000 to 400,000 clones listed, 10% to 15% were seen once. The receptor was isolated from a man younger than 30 in good health. The sequencing input was naive CD4+ T cells from blood.

CDR3 bases: TGTGCCAGTACGGGGGAAAACATTCAGTACTTC. It specifies CASTGENIQYF. The chain is built from TRBV19 and TRBJ2-4, with a weak D call TRBD2 (6 bases). The V gene lost 7 bases and the J gene lost 5 bases, with 6 bases spanning the gap. Germline V lookup: CDR1 LNHDA, CDR2 SQIVND (reference sequence). The CDR3 sequence is 11 residues long.